This T cell receptor (beta chain) was recorded in a study of blood T cell repertoires in COVID-19. Overall study: T cells, B-cell-depleted T cells, or PBMCs supplied cDNA or gDNA.

CDR3 length equals 15 residues. With V trimmed by 2 bases and J by 5 bases, 6 bases remained unmatched. Germline CDR1 reads SGHDT; CDR2 reads YYEEEE. Per the study methods: Reference gene primer amplification gave nucleated cell count estimates. The method was immunoSEQ multiplex PCR; TCRdb's version includes in-frame clones alone and lacks a portion of them. V and J calls and clone size are given by that table; D and trimming were obtained from the DNA. The repertoire holds some 31,000 clones, with 91% as singletons. Sequenced input: peripheral blood. The chain recombines TRBV5-6 with TRBJ2-2, with 7 bases fitting TRBD2. This receptor was obtained from a human donor with active COVID-19. The donor label of this sample is uncertain. The CDR3 DNA sequence: TGTGCCAGCAGCTTAGGGCCTAGCGGTACCGGGGAGCTGTTTTTT. This codes for CASSLGPSGTGELFF.